Shown below are 23 T cell receptor beta chains from a single sample sequenced in a study of blood T cell repertoires in COVID-19. Clones were sequenced by immunoSEQ multiplex PCR, and TCRdb holds only the in-frame ones, with some missing. The table includes about 180,000 clones, 80% to 90% detected once. Sequenced material: peripheral blood. Receptors originate from a woman between 70 and 85 years old with COVID-19, enrolled during active disease.

On this clone itself: Other DNA sequences in the sample encode the same CDR3. The genes are TRBV6-6 and TRBJ1-1; 7 bases match TRBD1. The CDR3 has 13 amino acids. V dropped 6 bases and J dropped 3; count of bases not matched to a gene: 4. The V gene's germline CDR1 is MNHNY and CDR2 SVGAGI (reference sequence). This CDR3 is CASSPRGDTEAFF. For the CDR3, the DNA is TGTGCCAGCAGCCCCAGGGGGGACACTGAAGCTTTCTTT.

This clone was observed a handful of times. The gene calls are TRBV4-3 and TRBJ2-5; no firm D call. Germline V lookup: CDR1 LGHNA, CDR2 YSLEER. Trimming shortened V by 1 base and J by 7 bases, and 10 bases separated the two germline ends. CDR3 length equals 13 residues. The CDR3 here is CASSQGETGTQYF. The CDR3 DNA follows: TGCGCCAGCAGCCAAGGAGAAACGGGGACCCAGTACTTC.

V gene TRBV7-3 combines with J gene TRBJ1-1; possible D gene TRBD1, 5 bases. The germline V gene has CDR1 SGHTA and CDR2 FQGTGA. Trimming pared 5 bases from V and 0 bases from J, leaving 7 bases between. This CDR3 contains 13 residues. The CDR3 spells CASSQTVNTEAFF. Here the CDR3 DNA reads TGTGCCAGCAGCCAGACAGTGAACACTGAAGCTTTCTTT.

CDR3: CSVLAGRFRNEQFF. The CDR3 DNA follows: TGCAGCGTGTTAGCGGGAAGGTTTCGCAATGAGCAGTTCTTC. The rearrangement links TRBV29-1 to TRBJ2-1; 8 nucleotides agree with TRBD2. Germline trimming cut 6 bases from V and 6 bases from J; bases unmatched to any gene: 10. The CDR3 is made up of 14 amino acids. In germline, CDR1 is SQVTM, CDR2 ANQGSEA.

The CDR3 DNA reads TGTGCCAGTAGTATTGGGCTAGCGCCCACCGGGGAGCTGTTTTTT. It translates to CASSIGLAPTGELFF. J is TRBJ2-2 and V is TRBV19, with D maybe TRBD2 (6 bases). This CDR3 has 15 amino acids. V lost 3 bases and J 4 bases, leaving 12 bases between the germline ends. The germline V gene encodes CDR1 LNHDA and CDR2 SQIVND (reference sequence).

This chain links TRBV18 with TRBJ2-7; D is undetermined. The CDR3 runs 12 residues. The V and J ends lost 4 bases and 5 bases respectively, with 9 bases between them. Germline CDR1 is KGHSH and CDR2 is LQKENI. The CDR3 sequence is CASSHADNEQYF. The CDR3, as DNA: TGTGCCAGCTCACACGCCGACAACGAGCAGTACTTC.

This chain connects TRBV27 to TRBJ2-1; TRBD2 agrees at 13 bases. Germline CDR1 and CDR2: MNHEY and SMNVEV (reference sequence). The trim removed 5 bases at V and 6 bases at J, leaving 4 bases unmatched. The CDR3 sequence is 15 residues long. The CDR3: CASSPGTSGINEQFF. The CDR3 bases are TGTGCCAGCAGTCCCGGGACTAGCGGGATCAATGAGCAGTTCTTC.

The chain combines TRBV7-3 with TRBJ2-1; D is uncertain. There are 13 residues in the CDR3. The germline V gene encodes CDR1 SGHTA and CDR2 FQGTGA. Trimming cost V 2 bases and J 5 bases, with 7 bases left between them. CDR3 loop: CASSLSRNNEQFF. The CDR3 DNA is TGTGCCAGCAGCTTATCCAGAAACAATGAGCAGTTCTTC.

This chain uses TRBV6-2 or TRBV6-3 with TRBJ1-1; maybe TRBD1 (5 bases). Germline CDR1 is MNHEY and CDR2 is SVGEGT. V was pared by 2 bases and J by 6 bases, with 7 bases between. This CDR3 region has 12 residues. CDR3: CASSYGAAEAFF. CDR3 coding DNA: TGTGCCAGCAGTTACGGGGCAGCTGAAGCTTTCTTT.

The rearrangement joins TRBV6-1 to TRBJ2-1, with TRBD2 matching 12 bases. With V trimmed by 3 bases and J by 6 bases, 12 bases remained unmatched. The CDR3 is 18 residues long. Germline V gene lookup returns CDR1 MNHNS and CDR2 SASEGT. The CDR3 coding sequence is TGTGCCAGCAGTGATTTTCGACTAGCGGGAGTAGTAGTCAATGAGCAGTTCTTC. It yields the protein CASSDFRLAGVVVNEQFF.

This clone was recorded once. The chain joins TRBV5-1 to TRBJ2-2, with TRBD2 identical over 7 bases. The CDR3 has 15 residues. CDR1 SGHRS and CDR2 YFSETQ come from the germline V gene. V dropped 0 bases and J dropped 1; count of bases not matched to a gene: 0. Here the CDR3 DNA reads TGCGCCAGCAGCTTGGGCGGGAGGAACACCGGGGAGCTGTTTTTT. This gives the protein CASSLGGRNTGELFF. The whole variable domain, remainder taken from reference TRBV5-1 and TRBJ2-2, is KAGVTQTPRYLIKTRGQQVTLSCSPISGHRSVSWYQQTPGQGLQFLFEYFSETQRNKGNFPGRFSGRQFSNSRSEMNVSTLELGDSALYLCASSLGGRNTGELFFGEGSRLTVL.

The chain links TRBV5-1 to TRBJ2-5, with 7 bases fitting TRBD2. Looked up from germline, CDR1 is SGHRS and CDR2 is YFSETQ. There are 14 residues in the CDR3. J gave up 4 bases and V 2 bases, and 5 bases lay outside the gene matches. The CDR3 DNA reads TGCGCCAGCAGCTTAGTGGGAGGGATAGAGACCCAGTACTTC. Amino acids: CASSLVGGIETQYF.

The genes are TRBV18 and TRBJ2-7; 11 bases map to TRBD2. Germline CDR1 is KGHSH and CDR2 is LQKENI. This CDR3 spans 15 amino acids. After removal of 5 bases from V and 2 bases from J, the junction contained 5 bases not matched to a gene. The CDR3 DNA sequence: TGTGCCAGCTCAAAGGGACTAGCGGAGACCTACGAGCAGTACTTC. It is translated as CASSKGLAETYEQYF.

This chain links TRBV9 with TRBJ2-3; possible D gene TRBD2, 6 bases. The CDR3 consists of 13 residues. V was trimmed by 0 bases and J by 5 bases, leaving 7 bases between them. Germline lookup yields CDR1 SGDLS and CDR2 YYNGEE. CDR3 amino acids: CASSVGGEDTQYF. The CDR3, as DNA: TGTGCCAGCAGCGTAGGGGGGGAAGATACGCAGTATTTT.

The V call is TRBV30, the J call TRBJ2-3; D gene ambiguous. Germline CDR1 and CDR2: GTSNPN and SVGIG (reference sequence). V gave up 3 bases and J gave up 6 bases, with 10 bases separating them. CDR3 length equals 12 residues. CDR3 coding DNA: TGTGCCTGGAGACGGTCCCGGGATACGCAGTATTTT. Residues: CAWRRSRDTQYF.

The V gene is TRBV30, the J gene TRBJ2-5; TRBD1 agrees at 7 bases. Germline V gene data show CDR1 as GTSNPN and CDR2 as SVGIG (reference sequence). V was pared by 2 bases and J by 3 bases, with 9 bases of the junction left unmatched. The CDR3 is made up of 15 amino acids. CDR3 sequence (DNA): TGTGCCTGGAGTTCTCGGACAGGCGTCGAAGAGACCCAGTACTTC. Translation gives CAWSSRTGVEETQYF.

The V call is TRBV7-3, the J call TRBJ2-1; tentative D call: TRBD1 (6 bases). V lost 1 base and J 3 bases, leaving 16 bases between the germline ends. Germline lookup yields CDR1 SGHTA and CDR2 FQGTGA. The CDR3 sequence is 17 residues long. The CDR3 bases are TGTGCCAGCAGCTTAAACCATTTGGACAGCAGCTACAATGAGCAGTTCTTC. Its protein is CASSLNHLDSSYNEQFF.

The chain employs TRBV9 and TRBJ2-3; D gene ambiguous. The germline V and J ends were trimmed by 0 bases and 6 bases, with 17 bases remaining between them. Germline V gives CDR1 SGDLS, CDR2 YYNGEE. The CDR3 extends over 16 amino acids. CDR3 amino acids: CASSVVSGSVFDTQYF. Here the CDR3 DNA reads TGTGCCAGCAGCGTAGTCTCCGGGTCGGTTTTCGATACGCAGTATTTT.

In this sample, this clone turned up once. The V and J genes are TRBV15 and TRBJ2-1; D unresolved. In germline, CDR1 is LNHNV, CDR2 YYDKDF (reference sequence). The germline V and J ends were trimmed by 0 bases and 4 bases, with 10 bases remaining between them. The CDR3 is made up of 15 amino acids. The CDR3 DNA sequence: TGTGCCACCAGCAGAGATTTTGGTCGGTACAATGAGCAGTTCTTC. Amino acids: CATSRDFGRYNEQFF.

This chain connects TRBV5-1 to TRBJ1-6; D is uncertain. Trimming removed 3 bases at V and 6 bases at J, with 16 bases between. CDR1 is SGHRS, CDR2 YFSETQ, per germline. CDR3 length equals 16 residues. Here the CDR3 reads CASSSNPLGVNSPLHF. The CDR3 DNA sequence: TGCGCCAGCAGCTCCAATCCCCTCGGGGTTAATTCACCCCTCCACTTT. Full variable domain (missing parts from reference TRBV5-1 and TRBJ1-6): KAGVTQTPRYLIKTRGQQVTLSCSPISGHRSVSWYQQTPGQGLQFLFEYFSETQRNKGNFPGRFSGRQFSNSRSEMNVSTLELGDSALYLCASSSNPLGVNSPLHFGNGTRLTVT.

This chain's CDR3 is CASSPAPQGGKRSPLHF. The DNA of the CDR3 is TGTGCCAGCAGTCCAGCTCCACAGGGTGGGAAGCGTTCACCCCTCCACTTT. The J gene is TRBJ1-6, the V gene TRBV28; perhaps TRBD1 as D (6 bases). CDR3 length: 17 amino acids. Germline assignment: CDR1 MDHEN and CDR2 SYDVKM. Deletions cut 5 bases from V and 9 bases from J, with 23 bases between.

This clone was picked up one time. The J gene is TRBJ1-2, the V gene TRBV18; D ambiguous. CDR3 size: 13 residues. V was pared by 2 bases and J by 3 bases, with 7 bases between. The germline V gene has CDR1 KGHSH and CDR2 LQKENI. The CDR3 DNA reads as TGTGCCAGCTCACCATGGCAGGACTATGGCTACACCTTC. Protein sequence: CASSPWQDYGYTF. Using reference TRBV18 and TRBJ1-2 for the parts outside the CDR3, the full variable domain is NAGVMQNPRHLVRRRGQEARLRCSPMKGHSHVYWYRQLPEEGLKFMVYLQKENIIDESGMPKERFSAEFPKEGPSILRIQQVVRGDSAAYFCASSPWQDYGYTFGSGTRLTVV.

The rearrangement joins TRBV9 to TRBJ1-4; D not certain. The germline CDR1 and CDR2 sequences are SGDLS and YYNGEE. V was pared by 4 bases and J by 5 bases, with 15 bases between. This CDR3 spans 15 amino acids. The CDR3 protein is CASSLSVGGNEKLFF. The CDR3 nucleotides read TGTGCCAGCAGCCTCAGCGTCGGCGGAAATGAAAAACTGTTTTTT.